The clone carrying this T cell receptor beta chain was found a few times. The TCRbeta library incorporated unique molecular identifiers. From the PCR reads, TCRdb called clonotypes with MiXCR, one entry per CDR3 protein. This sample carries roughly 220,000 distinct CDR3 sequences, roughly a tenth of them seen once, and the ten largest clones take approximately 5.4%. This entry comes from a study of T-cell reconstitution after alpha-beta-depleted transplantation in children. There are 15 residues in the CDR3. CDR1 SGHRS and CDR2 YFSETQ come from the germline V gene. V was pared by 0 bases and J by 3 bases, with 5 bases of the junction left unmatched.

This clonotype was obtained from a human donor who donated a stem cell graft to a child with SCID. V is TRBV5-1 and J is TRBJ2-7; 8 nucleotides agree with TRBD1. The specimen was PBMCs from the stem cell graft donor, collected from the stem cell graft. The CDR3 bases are TGCGCCAGCAGCTTGGAGTTCGGGACAGGCTACGAGCAGTACTTC. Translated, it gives CASSLEFGTGYEQYF.